The sequence of this T cell receptor (beta chain) was determined in a study of spatial heterogeneity in lung cancer. The wider study: There were consistently more beta-chain sequences detected than alpha-chain sequences. Matched bulk RNA-seq yielded a T cell module score, and TCR transcript counts in tumor regions correlated strongly with that score. Study-level results: Counts that tracked tumor mutation counts were those of expanded intratumoral alpha and beta TCRs.

The CDR3 is made up of 15 amino acids. Trimming shortened V by 0 bases and J by 4 bases, and 10 bases separated the two germline ends. Germline loops: CDR1 SGHRS, CDR2 YFSETQ. With regard to this clonotype: Its target is unknown.

Unique molecular identifiers, one per molecule, were present on every TCR cDNA molecule. TCRdb processed the 5' RACE reads anew with MiXCR; each CDR3 protein has one entry. The sample gives 9,500 or so distinct CDR3 sequences, approximately 12% of which show up once; roughly a tenth is in the top ten. Time point of the sample: sample taken at primary tumor resection. Sequencing covered unsorted whole RNA taken from tumor, nontumor lung or frozen PBMC. The sequenced sample was lung tumor tissue, obtained at surgery. The receptor comes from a male donor with early-stage non-small cell lung cancer. V is TRBV5-1 and J is TRBJ1-4; a possible D gene is TRBD1 (6 bases). CDR3 nucleotides: TGCGCCAGCAGCTTGGGGACAGCACTTAATGAAAAACTGTTTTTT. It yields the protein CASSLGTALNEKLFF.